This T cell receptor beta chain is from a study of Tregs in tolerant kidney transplant recipients. The assay was immunoSEQ multiplex PCR, and TCRdb's table has in-frame clones only and misses some. The sample carries 200,000 to 300,000 clones, about 80% recorded once. This CDR3 has 16 amino acids. CDR1 and CDR2 from the germline V gene are LNHDA and SQIVND (reference sequence). V was pared by 3 bases and J by 2 bases, with 5 bases of the junction left unmatched. On this clone itself: Its antigen is as yet unknown.

Overall study results and limits: Biological reproducibility was not directly addressed, but technical replication error appeared minimal. Findings come from small patient numbers and require larger validation. Expanding Tregs on activated donor B cells appeared to best identify donor-specific TCRbeta clones.

Unstimulated Tregs (CD4+CD25+CD127-) and CD4+CD25- non-Tregs were sorted from PBMCs. Material: CD4+ T cells from blood. This clonotype originated in a human donor in good health. V and J are TRBV19 and TRBJ1-5; the match to TRBD1 covers 9 bases. CDR3 sequence (DNA): TGTGCCAGTAGTATTTACCGGACAGGGGGCAATCAGCCCCAGCATTTT. Translation: CASSIYRTGGNQPQHF.